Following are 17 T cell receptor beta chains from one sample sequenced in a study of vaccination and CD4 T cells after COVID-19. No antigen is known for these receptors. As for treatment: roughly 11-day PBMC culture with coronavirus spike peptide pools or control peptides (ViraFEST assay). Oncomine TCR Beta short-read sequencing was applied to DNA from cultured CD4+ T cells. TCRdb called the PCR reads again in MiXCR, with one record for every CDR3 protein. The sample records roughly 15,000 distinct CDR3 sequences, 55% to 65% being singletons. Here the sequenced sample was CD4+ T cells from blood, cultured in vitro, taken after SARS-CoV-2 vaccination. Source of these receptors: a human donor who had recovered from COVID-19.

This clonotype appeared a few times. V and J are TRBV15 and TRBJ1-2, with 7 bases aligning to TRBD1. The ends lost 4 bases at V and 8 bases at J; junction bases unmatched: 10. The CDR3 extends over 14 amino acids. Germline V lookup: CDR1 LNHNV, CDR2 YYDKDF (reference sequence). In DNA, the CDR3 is TGTGCCACCAGCACCAGAATGACAGGGCAAGGCTACACCTTC. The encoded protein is CATSTRMTGQGYTF.

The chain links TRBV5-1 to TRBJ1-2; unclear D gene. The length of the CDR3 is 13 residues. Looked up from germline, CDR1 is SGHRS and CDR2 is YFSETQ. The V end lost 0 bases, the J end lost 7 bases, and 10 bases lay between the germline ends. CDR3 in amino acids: CASSLGDVGGYTF. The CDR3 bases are TGCGCCAGCAGCTTGGGTGACGTCGGTGGCTACACCTTC.

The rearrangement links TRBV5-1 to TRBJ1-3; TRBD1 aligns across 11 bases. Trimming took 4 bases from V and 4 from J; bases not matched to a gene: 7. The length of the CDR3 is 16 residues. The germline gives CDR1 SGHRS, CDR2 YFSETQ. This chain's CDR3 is CASSLYGQGAGNTIYF. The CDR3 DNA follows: TGCGCCAGCAGCCTATACGGACAGGGGGCGGGAAACACCATATATTTT.

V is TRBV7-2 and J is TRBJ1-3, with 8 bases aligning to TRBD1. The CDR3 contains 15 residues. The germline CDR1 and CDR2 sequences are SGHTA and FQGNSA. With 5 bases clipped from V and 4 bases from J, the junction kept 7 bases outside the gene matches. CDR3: CASSHGQGWGNTIYF. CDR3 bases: TGTGCCAGCAGCCATGGACAGGGTTGGGGAAACACCATATATTTT.

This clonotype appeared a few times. The CDR3 spells CASSWQGEDQPQHF. The CDR3 region has the DNA TGTGCCAGCAGCTGGCAGGGGGAAGATCAGCCCCAGCATTTT. The V and J genes are TRBV7-2 and TRBJ1-5; 7 nucleotides line up with TRBD1. CDR1 is SGHTA and CDR2 is FQGNSA in the germline V gene. The CDR3 runs 14 residues. The ends lost 4 bases at V and 5 bases at J; junction bases unmatched: 5. Supplemented by reference TRBV7-2 and TRBJ1-5, the full variable domain reads GAGVSQSPSNKVTEKGKDVELRCDPISGHTALYWYRQSLGQGLEFLIYFQGNSAPDKSGLPSDRFSAERTGGSVSTLTIQRTQQEDSAVYLCASSWQGEDQPQHFGDGTRLSIL.

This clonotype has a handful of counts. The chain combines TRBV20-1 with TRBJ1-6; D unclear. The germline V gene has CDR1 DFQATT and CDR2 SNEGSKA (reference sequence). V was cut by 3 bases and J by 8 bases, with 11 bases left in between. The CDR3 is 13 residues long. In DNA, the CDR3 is TGCAGTGCTAGCGGAGGGTTCGATTCACCCCTCCACTTT. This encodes CSASGGFDSPLHF.

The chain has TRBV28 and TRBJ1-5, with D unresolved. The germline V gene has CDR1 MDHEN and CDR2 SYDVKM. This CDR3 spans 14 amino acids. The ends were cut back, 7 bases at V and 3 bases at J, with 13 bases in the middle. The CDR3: CASTTGGVNQPQHF. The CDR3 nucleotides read TGTGCCAGCACCACCGGCGGGGTCAATCAGCCCCAGCATTTT. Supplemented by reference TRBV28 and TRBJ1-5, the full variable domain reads DVKVTQSSRYLVKRTGEKVFLECVQDMDHENMFWYRQDPGLGLRLIYFSYDVKMKEKGDIPEGYSVSREKKERFSLILESASTNQTSMYLCASTTGGVNQPQHFGDGTRLSIL.

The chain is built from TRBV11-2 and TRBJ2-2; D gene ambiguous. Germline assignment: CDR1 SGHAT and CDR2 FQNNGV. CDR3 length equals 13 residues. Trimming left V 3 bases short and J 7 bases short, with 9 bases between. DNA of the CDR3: TGTGCCAGCAGCTTCGTTCCGGTCGGGGAGCTGTTTTTT. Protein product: CASSFVPVGELFF.

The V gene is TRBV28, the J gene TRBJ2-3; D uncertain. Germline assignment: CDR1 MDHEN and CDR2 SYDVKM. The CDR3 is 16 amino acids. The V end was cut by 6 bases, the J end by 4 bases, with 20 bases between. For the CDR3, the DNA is TGTGCCAGCAGGTTCGAACTCTCACTCGGGCCAGATACGCAGTATTTT. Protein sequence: CASRFELSLGPDTQYF.

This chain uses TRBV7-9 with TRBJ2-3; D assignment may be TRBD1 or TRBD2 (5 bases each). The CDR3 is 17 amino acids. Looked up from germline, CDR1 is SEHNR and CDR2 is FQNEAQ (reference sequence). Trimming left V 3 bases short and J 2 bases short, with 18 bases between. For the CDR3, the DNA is TGTGCCAGCAGCTTGGGGACCATGAGACAGCTCACAGATACGCAGTATTTT. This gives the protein CASSLGTMRQLTDTQYF.

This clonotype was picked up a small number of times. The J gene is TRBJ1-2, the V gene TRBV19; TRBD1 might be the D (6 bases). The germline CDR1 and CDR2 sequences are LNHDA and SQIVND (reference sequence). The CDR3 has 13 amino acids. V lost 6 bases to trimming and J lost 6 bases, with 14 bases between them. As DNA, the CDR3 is TGTGCCAGTAGCCCTCTGGGGGGCGATGGCTACACCTTC. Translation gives CASSPLGGDGYTF.

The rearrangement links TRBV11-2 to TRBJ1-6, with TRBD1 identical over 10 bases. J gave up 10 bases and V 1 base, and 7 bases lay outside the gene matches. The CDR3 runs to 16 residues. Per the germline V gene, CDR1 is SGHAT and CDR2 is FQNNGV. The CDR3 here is CASSLAVGTGVSPLHF. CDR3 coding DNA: TGTGCCAGCAGCTTAGCCGTCGGGACAGGGGTCTCACCCCTCCACTTT.

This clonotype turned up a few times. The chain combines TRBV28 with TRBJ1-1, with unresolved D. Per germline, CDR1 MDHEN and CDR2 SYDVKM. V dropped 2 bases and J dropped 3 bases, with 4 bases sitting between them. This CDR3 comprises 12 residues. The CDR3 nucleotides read TGTGCCAGCAGTTTAAGGTACACTGAAGCTTTCTTT. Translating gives CASSLRYTEAFF.

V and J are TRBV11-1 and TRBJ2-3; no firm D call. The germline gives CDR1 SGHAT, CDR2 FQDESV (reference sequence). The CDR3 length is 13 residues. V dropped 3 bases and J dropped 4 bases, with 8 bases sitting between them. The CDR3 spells CASSFPGSDTQYF. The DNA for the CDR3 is TGTGCCAGCAGCTTCCCCGGGTCAGATACGCAGTATTTT.

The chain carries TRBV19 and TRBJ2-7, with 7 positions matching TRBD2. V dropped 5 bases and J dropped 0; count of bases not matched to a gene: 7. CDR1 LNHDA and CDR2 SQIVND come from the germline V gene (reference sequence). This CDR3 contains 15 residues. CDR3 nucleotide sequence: TGTGCCAGTAGTCGGAGGCTAGCGGTCTCCTACGAGCAGTACTTC. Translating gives CASSRRLAVSYEQYF.

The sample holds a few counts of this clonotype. CDR3 nucleotides: TGTGCCAGCAGCAGAGAAATTGGCGGGAGCTCCTACAATGAGCAGTTCTTC. It yields the protein CASSREIGGSSYNEQFF. This chain joins TRBV7-6 and TRBJ2-1; 7 nucleotides match TRBD2. The germline gives CDR1 SGHVS, CDR2 FNYEAQ. This CDR3 is 17 amino acids long. The V and J ends lost 5 bases and 0 bases, in that order; junction bases with no gene match: 10.

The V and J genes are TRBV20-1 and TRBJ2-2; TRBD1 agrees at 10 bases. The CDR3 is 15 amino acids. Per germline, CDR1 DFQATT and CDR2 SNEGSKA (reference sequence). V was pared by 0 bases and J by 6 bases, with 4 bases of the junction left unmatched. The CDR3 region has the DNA TGCAGTGCTAGAGATGGGGACAGGGGTCCCGGGGAGCTGTTTTTT. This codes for CSARDGDRGPGELFF.